This is a list of T cell receptor beta chains from one sample in a study of read filtering for tumor transcriptome and immune sequencing. TCRdb re-derived calls from the reads in MiXCR, one entry per CDR3 protein. There are tens of thousands of distinct CDR3 sequences in the sample; around a fifth occur only once, and approximately 11% lies in the top ten. The material sequenced was a population of CD138-negative cells sorted from bone marrow. The receptors come from a donor aged 40 or older with multiple myeloma. The CDR3 runs from the conserved cysteine through the conserved F or W. Fields, in order: V gene, J gene, CDR3 protein.

>TRBV5-1|TRBJ2-1
CASSLTQGSYNEQFF
>TRBV9|TRBJ2-3
CASSARGGGDTQYF
>TRBV15|TRBJ2-5
CATSREGGSTQYF
>TRBV20-1|TRBJ2-2
CSASDRLAGPGELFF
>TRBV30|TRBJ2-1
CAQEGTGVPRQFF
>TRBV25-1|TRBJ2-4
CASGGDSLAKDIQYF
>TRBV3-1|TRBJ1-1
CASSPSVGNTEAFF
>TRBV12-3/TRBV12-4|TRBJ1-3
CASSLAGYSGNTIYF
>TRBV6-6|TRBJ1-1
CASSYGGIRDTEAFF
>TRBV5-1|TRBJ2-1
CANSSRQGPPLLYNEQFF
>TRBV20-1|TRBJ1-6
CGAKAGQANSPLHF
>TRBV2|TRBJ1-6
CASNEGQWGSPLHF
>TRBV11-2|TRBJ1-1
CASSLVQGIGGAEAFF
>TRBV20-1|TRBJ2-1
CSARLAGERNEQFF
>TRBV11-1|TRBJ2-1
CASSISAGAYNEQFF
>TRBV28|TRBJ2-7
CASRTRNFYEQYF
>TRBV28|TRBJ2-3
CAEMASGRTDTQYF
>TRBV21-1|TRBJ2-2
CASSPPPGPYTGELFF
>TRBV7-9|TRBJ2-2
CASSLLRPNTGELFF
>TRBV4-2|TRBJ1-1
CASSQERNTEAFF
>TRBV5-1|TRBJ2-1
CASSQTSGSYNEQFF
>TRBV5-1|TRBJ2-1
CASHRHYPNEQFF
>TRBV6-1|TRBJ2-7
CASSEAKGQVYEQYF
>TRBV3-1|TRBJ2-4
CASSQGIGQGARAKNIQYF
>TRBV27|TRBJ1-1
CASSSPGRAEAFF
>TRBV5-1|TRBJ1-1
CASSDEPLGGDTEAFF
>TRBV29-1|TRBJ2-7
CSVEDHRGITYEQYF
>TRBV7-3|TRBJ1-4
CASSLHGQGSEKLFF
>TRBV7-3|TRBJ2-1
CTSSTLAGAGSEQFF
>TRBV29-1|TRBJ2-1
CSIRSWDPLGF
>TRBV14|TRBJ1-1
CASSLTGFTEAFF
>TRBV29-1|TRBJ1-5
CSVEGGGQPQHF
>TRBV11-2|TRBJ2-3
CASSLNRVDTQYF
>TRBV5-4|TRBJ2-2
CASSRGLAGSNTGELFF
>TRBV30|TRBJ1-5
CAWSAETGRSNQPQHF
>TRBV5-6|TRBJ2-1
CASSQRERGWQFF
>TRBV5-1|TRBJ1-1
CASSFQNTEAFF